This T cell receptor beta chain was recovered during a study of beta chain features in type 1 diabetes. Study-wide findings and caveats: The similarity of naive, central memory and Treg TCRB repertoires appeared greater among patients than among healthy donors. Here, the possible influence of HLA type (on TCRB rearrangement) remained unresolved.

Germline-derived CDR1 and CDR2 are MRHNA and SNTAGT. With 4 bases clipped from V and 0 bases from J, the junction kept 0 bases outside the gene matches. This CDR3 has 14 residues. Expressed TCRB transcripts were sequenced because the isolated RNA had all been reverse transcribed beforehand. Assay used: immunoSEQ multiplex PCR; TCRdb lists only in-frame clones, some missing. The sample has a few hundred thousand clones, 25% to 30% seen once. About this clone: Its antigen is unidentified.

This receptor was identified in a man younger than 45 in good health. This rearrangement joins TRBV6-4 to TRBJ2-1; 7 nucleotides line up with TRBD1. The sequenced sample consisted of central memory CD4+ T cells from blood. CDR3 nucleotide sequence: TGTGCCAGCAGTGGGGACAGCTCCTACAATGAGCAGTTCTTC. This encodes CASSGDSSYNEQFF.